The 27 T cell receptor beta chains presented below share a single source sample, sequenced in a study of patients and donors after allogeneic stem cell transplantation. A single record per CDR3 protein comes from TCRdb applying MiXCR to the RT-PCR reads. Among over 200,000 distinct CDR3 sequences, 35% to 45% were seen once, and the ten largest hold roughly 12%. The sample comprised blood, either unsorted or a sorted T cell fraction (not recorded which). These receptors were taken from a human donor who was either an allogeneic HSCT recipient or a stem cell or donor lymphocyte infusion donor (not recorded which). It is not recorded whose cells these are; they may come from a transplant donor.

The chain links TRBV5-1 to TRBJ2-3; 9 nucleotides line up with TRBD2. Germline CDR1 and CDR2: SGHRS and YFSETQ. The V segment lost 4 bases and the J segment 6 bases; nucleotides outside the gene matches: 3. This CDR3 is 13 amino acids long. CDR3: CASSTGLADTQYF. Written as DNA, the CDR3 is TGCGCCAGCAGCACCGGACTAGCGGATACGCAGTATTTT.

V gene TRBV7-7 combines with J gene TRBJ1-1, with 7 bases lining up with TRBD1. CDR3 length: 14 amino acids. J was trimmed by 2 bases and V by 5 bases; bases with no gene match: 5. Germline lookup yields CDR1 SSHAT and CDR2 FNYEAQ (reference sequence). CDR3 region: CASSPGQKNTEAFF. Here the CDR3 DNA reads TGTGCCAGCAGCCCGGGACAGAAAAACACTGAAGCTTTCTTT.

This clonotype came up a few times. This chain uses TRBV29-1 with TRBJ2-2; D is unclear. CDR1 and CDR2 from the germline V gene are SQVTM and ANQGSEA. The CDR3 length is 14 residues. V was trimmed by 3 bases and J by 3 bases, leaving 11 bases between them. DNA for the CDR3: TGCAGCGTTGAGAGTGAACCGTACACCGGGGAGCTGTTTTTT. Protein product: CSVESEPYTGELFF.

The sample holds a few counts of this clonotype. The rearrangement links TRBV9 to TRBJ2-3; D is undetermined. Germline loops: CDR1 SGDLS, CDR2 YYNGEE. Trimming cost V 0 bases and J 0 bases, with 8 bases left between them. The CDR3 consists of 15 residues. CDR3 DNA: TGTGCCAGCAGCGTAGGTGGGCGAAGCACAGATACGCAGTATTTT. Protein: CASSVGGRSTDTQYF.

The rearrangement uses TRBV18 and TRBJ2-2; a weak D match, TRBD2 (5 bases). This CDR3 is built from 14 residues. V was pared by 2 bases and J by 3 bases, with 7 bases between. Germline CDR1 and CDR2: KGHSH and LQKENI. CDR3 residues: CASSPVRDTGELFF. CDR3 bases: TGTGCCAGCTCACCAGTGAGGGACACCGGGGAGCTGTTTTTT.

V and J are TRBV4-1 and TRBJ1-6; D not resolved. V lost 6 bases and J 7 bases, leaving 19 bases between the germline ends. Per germline, CDR1 MGHRA and CDR2 YSYEKL. The CDR3 extends over 16 amino acids. As DNA, the CDR3 is TGCGCCAGCAGGGTCTTCGCGGCGGCCATCAATTCACCCCTCCACTTT. Its protein product is CASRVFAAAINSPLHF.

The J gene is TRBJ1-6, the V gene TRBV3-1; no firm D call. CDR1 is LGHDT and CDR2 is YNNKEL in the germline V gene (reference sequence). Trimming took off 1 base at V and 10 bases at J, with 5 bases between the two ends. The CDR3 sequence is 12 residues long. The CDR3: CASSQGKSPLHF. In DNA, the CDR3 is TGTGCCAGCAGCCAAGGGAAGTCACCCCTCCACTTT.

The chain combines TRBV28 with TRBJ2-7, with D perhaps matching TRBD2 (5 bases). Trimming took off 7 bases at V and 7 bases at J, with 14 bases between the two ends. The CDR3 has 12 residues. CDR1 is MDHEN and CDR2 is SYDVKM in the germline V gene. The CDR3 DNA sequence: TGTGCCAGCAACCGGGGTTACAGAGAGCAGTACTTC. This translates into CASNRGYREQYF.

V gene TRBV20-1 combines with J gene TRBJ1-1, with 7 bases fitting TRBD1. The junction had 18 bases not matched to a gene; V was cut back by 6 bases and J by 5 bases. The CDR3 loop spans 16 amino acids. CDR1 is DFQATT and CDR2 is SNEGSKA in the germline V gene (reference sequence). The CDR3 DNA is TGCAGTGCAACTACACCCAGAAACAGGGGACAGACTGAAGCTTTCTTT. Translated, it gives CSATTPRNRGQTEAFF.

The rearrangement joins TRBV5-6 to TRBJ2-3; tentative D call: TRBD1 (6 bases). The CDR3 loop spans 14 amino acids. With 4 bases removed from V and 0 bases from J, the gap between germline ends came to 9 bases. Germline V lookup: CDR1 SGHDT, CDR2 YYEEEE. CDR3 loop: CASSIDRSTDTQYF. The CDR3 bases are TGTGCCAGCAGCATCGACAGGAGCACAGATACGCAGTATTTT.

The chain joins TRBV29-1 to TRBJ1-1; tentative D call: TRBD1 (6 bases). Per germline, CDR1 SQVTM and CDR2 ANQGSEA. V lost 3 bases and J 4 bases, leaving 12 bases between the germline ends. The CDR3 loop spans 13 amino acids. The CDR3 reads CSVEGALSTEAFF. DNA of the CDR3: TGCAGCGTTGAGGGGGCTCTTAGCACTGAAGCTTTCTTT.

V usage is TRBV29-1 and J usage is TRBJ1-2; tentative D call: TRBD1 (6 bases). The CDR3 runs 13 residues. V shed 6 bases and J shed 4 bases, with 15 bases lying between them. Looked up from germline, CDR1 is SQVTM and CDR2 is ANQGSEA. In nucleotides, the CDR3 is TGCAGCGTCCGCCGGGGGGGGCCCTATGGCTACACCTTC. This sequence encodes CSVRRGGPYGYTF.

This clonotype was counted only a few times. This chain uses TRBV15 with TRBJ2-5; D uncertain. CDR1 and CDR2 (germline): LNHNV, YYDKDF (reference sequence). The CDR3 spans 16 residues. The V end was cut by 3 bases, the J end by 0 bases, with 14 bases between. This chain's CDR3 is CATSRGPVYHQETQYF. CDR3 DNA: TGTGCCACCAGCAGGGGCCCAGTCTACCACCAAGAGACCCAGTACTTC.

The chain joins TRBV9 to TRBJ1-5; D is uncertain. Trimming stripped 0 bases from V and 2 bases from J, with 6 bases between. This CDR3 comprises 14 residues. Germline V gene data show CDR1 as SGDLS and CDR2 as YYNGEE. CDR3 sequence (DNA): TGTGCCAGCAGCGTAGGGTCAGGCAATCAGCCCCAGCATTTT. This codes for CASSVGSGNQPQHF.

This clonotype was counted a few times. The chain carries TRBV5-1 and TRBJ1-2; 9 nucleotides line up with TRBD1. V dropped 4 bases and J dropped 3; count of bases not matched to a gene: 7. Germline V gene sequence: CDR1 SGHRS, CDR2 YFSETQ. This CDR3 has 15 residues. The CDR3 loop reads CASSRYRGLDYGYTF. The CDR3 bases are TGCGCCAGCAGCCGATACAGGGGGCTAGACTATGGCTACACCTTC.

This clonotype was detected only a few times. This sequence joins TRBV27 and TRBJ2-2, with 10 bases matching TRBD2. The germline gives CDR1 MNHEY, CDR2 SMNVEV (reference sequence). Losses at the gene ends were 6 bases for V and 4 bases for J; bases not matched to a gene: 17. The CDR3 sequence is 19 residues long. The CDR3 spells CASSTLPPGLAIGTGELFF. The CDR3, as DNA: TGTGCCAGCAGCACACTCCCTCCGGGACTAGCGATTGGCACCGGGGAGCTGTTTTTT.

The V gene is TRBV29-1, the J gene TRBJ1-1; tentatively, D is TRBD1 (6 bases). In germline, CDR1 is SQVTM, CDR2 ANQGSEA. This CDR3 has 13 residues. Trimming pared 7 bases from V and 1 base from J, leaving 13 bases between. CDR3 protein: CSANRVPNTEAFF. CDR3 bases: TGCAGCGCGAACAGGGTCCCGAACACTGAAGCTTTCTTT.

The V gene is TRBV4-1, the J gene TRBJ1-5; 10 bases match TRBD1. V dropped 1 base and J dropped 6; count of bases not matched to a gene: 6. The CDR3 loop spans 16 amino acids. CDR1 is MGHRA and CDR2 is YSYEKL in the germline V gene. CDR3 sequence (DNA): TGCGCCAGCAGCCAAGGTCCGACAGGGGGCAGTCAGCCCCAGCATTTT. It yields the protein CASSQGPTGGSQPQHF.

This sequence joins TRBV20-1 and TRBJ2-3; possible D gene TRBD2, 6 bases. CDR1 and CDR2 (germline): DFQATT, SNEGSKA (reference sequence). The CDR3 totals 13 residues. V lost 7 bases, J lost 2 bases, and 13 bases lay in between. Here the CDR3 reads CSVISGTTDTQYF. The DNA for the CDR3 is TGCAGTGTGATTAGCGGAACCACAGATACGCAGTATTTT.

CDR3 DNA: TGCGCCAGCAGTTATCCTGCGGTAAACAATGAGCAGTTCTTC. This gives the protein CASSYPAVNNEQFF. This chain links TRBV5-1 with TRBJ2-1; D is ambiguous. The CDR3 has 14 residues. Germline loops: CDR1 SGHRS, CDR2 YFSETQ. V was pared by 5 bases and J by 5 bases, with 14 bases between.

The chain combines TRBV6-1 with TRBJ2-5, with 8 bases identical to TRBD1. The CDR3 consists of 15 residues. Trimming at V came to 6 bases and at J to 4 bases, leaving 10 bases not matched to a gene. CDR1 is MNHNS, CDR2 SASEGT, per germline. The CDR3 DNA sequence: TGTGCCAGCAGCTTCACCAGGGGGCGGCGAGAGACCCAGTACTTC. It yields the protein CASSFTRGRRETQYF.

This clonotype came up many times. V usage is TRBV6-5 and J usage is TRBJ1-3; D not resolved. V was pared by 0 bases and J by 0 bases, with 6 bases between. The V gene's germline CDR1 is MNHEY and CDR2 SVGAGI. The length of the CDR3 is 15 residues. The CDR3 here is CASSYSGVSGNTIYF. CDR3 in DNA: TGTGCCAGCAGTTACTCTGGGGTCTCTGGAAACACCATATATTTT.

This clonotype was recorded a few times. The chain links TRBV20-1 to TRBJ1-2; D is undetermined. V lost 6 bases and J lost 7, with 18 bases in between. Germline assignment: CDR1 DFQATT and CDR2 SNEGSKA (reference sequence). This CDR3 spans 13 amino acids. This CDR3 is CSANMDRWGGYTF. In DNA form, the CDR3 reads TGCAGTGCCAATATGGACCGTTGGGGTGGCTACACCTTC.

In regard to this clonotype: This could be a read error, since a much larger clone is one nucleotide away. The genes are TRBV5-4 and TRBJ1-5; 11 bases map to TRBD1. The CDR3 is 14 amino acids. The germline gives CDR1 SGHNT, CDR2 YYREEE (reference sequence). The DNA for the CDR3 is TGTACCAGCAGCCGGGACAGGGGGAATCAGCCCCAGCATTTT. It codes for CTSSRDRGNQPQHF.

This clonotype was counted a single time. This chain joins TRBV29-1 and TRBJ2-7; TRBD1 is a possible D gene (5 bases). This CDR3 contains 14 residues. The V and J ends lost 3 bases and 2 bases respectively, with 14 bases between them. Germline loops: CDR1 SQVTM, CDR2 ANQGSEA. The CDR3 DNA is TGCAGCGTTGATTCAGGGCCCTTTACCTACGAGCAGTACTTC. Its protein product is CSVDSGPFTYEQYF.

V gene TRBV20-1 combines with J gene TRBJ1-2, with D unclear. V lost 4 bases to trimming and J lost 6 bases, with 21 bases between them. Per germline, CDR1 DFQATT and CDR2 SNEGSKA (reference sequence). This CDR3 region has 15 residues. CDR3: CSATPGGSRGDGYTF. The CDR3 DNA follows: TGCAGTGCTACCCCCGGTGGCTCCCGGGGAGATGGCTACACCTTC.

The chain links TRBV12-3 or TRBV12-4 to TRBJ2-3; 7 positions agree with TRBD1. The CDR3 totals 15 residues. V lost 2 bases to trimming and J lost 1 base; unmatched junction nucleotides: 3. The CDR3 spells CASSLRQGGTDTQYF. The CDR3, as DNA: TGTGCCAGCAGTTTAAGGCAGGGGGGCACAGATACGCAGTATTTT.